A single sample is the source of the 15 T cell receptor beta chains below, sequenced in a study of vaccination and CD4 T cells after COVID-19. Antigens for these TCRs are unknown. Treatment noted: roughly 10-day PBMC culture with coronavirus spike peptide pools or control peptides (ViraFEST assay). Researchers collected the unexposed donor's CD4+ T cells before the COVID-19 pandemic (2011-2018). The Oncomine TCR Beta short-read assay was applied to DNA of cultured CD4+ T cells. CD4+ T cells were cultured, and genomic DNA was extracted from them. Via MiXCR, TCRdb re-called the PCR reads, giving one row per CDR3 protein. Of more than 7,000 distinct CDR3 sequences in the sample, 35% to 45% are singletons; the top ten hold 35%. The specimen sequenced was CD4+ T cells from blood, cultured in vitro. These receptors all come from a human donor in good health.

CDR3 DNA sequence: TGTGCCAGCAGCAAAAAACCTACAGGGCCGAGCTCCTACGAGCAGTACTTC. It specifies CASSKKPTGPSSYEQYF. The genes are TRBV11-2 and TRBJ2-7; a possible D gene is TRBD1 (6 bases). Between the trimmed V and J ends, which lost 5 bases and 0 bases, there was a span of 20 bases. The CDR3 spans 17 residues. The germline gives CDR1 SGHAT, CDR2 FQNNGV.

The CDR3 DNA follows: TGTGCCAGCAGTGAACCCCCCAGGGCTCGAGAGACCCAGTACTTC. As protein: CASSEPPRARETQYF. This rearrangement joins TRBV6-1 to TRBJ2-5, with D possibly being TRBD1 (5 bases). CDR1 is MNHNS, CDR2 SASEGT, per germline. The CDR3 covers 15 residues. Trimming removed 2 bases from V and 4 bases from J, with 14 bases in between.

This clonotype has just a few counts. The genes are TRBV11-1 and TRBJ2-3; TRBD2 might be the D (5 bases). CDR1 and CDR2 (germline): SGHAT, FQDESV (reference sequence). V lost 1 base, J lost 3 bases, and 11 bases lay in between. This CDR3 has 15 amino acids. CDR3 loop: CASSLVGLRTDTQYF. The DNA for the CDR3 is TGTGCCAGCAGCTTAGTCGGACTTCGAACAGATACGCAGTATTTT. Using reference TRBV11-1 and TRBJ2-3 for the parts outside the CDR3, the full variable domain is EAEVAQSPRYKITEKSQAVAFWCDPISGHATLYWYRQILGQGPELLVQFQDESVVDDSQLPKDRFSAERLKGVDSTLKIQPAELGDSAMYLCASSLVGLRTDTQYFGPGTRLTVL.

V is TRBV27 and J is TRBJ2-1, with D maybe TRBD1 (5 bases). This CDR3 spans 16 amino acids. The V gene's germline CDR1 is MNHEY and CDR2 SMNVEV (reference sequence). V gave up 7 bases and J gave up 2 bases, with 18 bases separating them. The CDR3 sequence is CASMGPRQTAYNEQFF. CDR3 in DNA: TGTGCCAGCATGGGGCCCCGACAGACTGCCTACAATGAGCAGTTCTTC.

The chain links TRBV6-1 to TRBJ2-2; weak D call: TRBD1 (6 bases). Germline values: CDR1 MNHNS, CDR2 SASEGT. Trimming removed 5 bases from V and 0 bases from J, with 16 bases in between. The CDR3 sequence is 17 residues long. The CDR3 DNA follows: TGTGCCAGCAGTACACCTCGGGACACCACGAACACCGGGGAGCTGTTTTTT. Its translation is CASSTPRDTTNTGELFF.

This clonotype was seen more than once but under ten times. The rearrangement links TRBV6-1 to TRBJ1-6; D is uncertain. This CDR3 spans 13 amino acids. Trimming pared 6 bases from V and 13 bases from J, leaving 16 bases between. Per the germline V gene, CDR1 is MNHNS and CDR2 is SASEGT. CDR3 DNA: TGTGCCAGCAGGTCGTCCGAGGGCTATCCCCTCCACTTT. Its protein is CASRSSEGYPLHF.

The chain uses TRBV7-6 and TRBJ2-5; no clear D. V dropped 1 base and J dropped 4 bases, with 7 bases sitting between them. The CDR3 consists of 13 residues. The germline CDR1 and CDR2 sequences are SGHVS and FNYEAQ. CDR3: CASSLGKGETQYF. As DNA, the CDR3 is TGTGCCAGCAGCTTAGGTAAAGGAGAGACCCAGTACTTC.

This sequence joins TRBV20-1 and TRBJ2-4; no clear D gene. The germline CDR1 and CDR2 sequences are DFQATT and SNEGSKA (reference sequence). Trimming took off 0 bases at V and 5 bases at J, with 11 bases between the two ends. This CDR3 contains 14 residues. The CDR3 loop is CSARDTWVENIQYF. CDR3 nucleotides: TGCAGTGCTAGAGATACTTGGGTAGAAAACATTCAGTACTTC.

The chain joins TRBV20-1 to TRBJ1-1; 8 bases line up with TRBD1. The trim removed 6 bases at V and 4 bases at J, leaving 19 bases unmatched. CDR3 length equals 17 residues. Germline CDR1 reads DFQATT; CDR2 reads SNEGSKA (reference sequence). CDR3 coding DNA: TGCAGTGCAGATGAAGACAGGGGCTTTCTCTGGGGCACTGAAGCTTTCTTT. Translated: CSADEDRGFLWGTEAFF.

In DNA form, the CDR3 reads TGTGCCAGCACCCAGGGGCAGGAAGCCTCGAGGTATGGCTACACCTTC. It is translated as CASTQGQEASRYGYTF. The chain joins TRBV28 to TRBJ1-2, with TRBD1 as a possible D gene (6 bases). Germline values: CDR1 MDHEN, CDR2 SYDVKM. The V and J ends lost 7 bases and 5 bases respectively, with 23 bases between them. This CDR3 has 16 amino acids.

This chain connects TRBV28 to TRBJ2-7; 12 nucleotides align to TRBD1. Germline assignment: CDR1 MDHEN and CDR2 SYDVKM. The CDR3 is 14 amino acids. With 6 bases clipped from V and 0 bases from J, the junction kept 0 bases outside the gene matches. The CDR3 spells CASRGQGASYEQYF. The DNA of the CDR3 is TGTGCCAGCAGGGGACAGGGGGCCTCCTACGAGCAGTACTTC.

This clonotype appeared a few times. The V gene is TRBV12-3 or TRBV12-4, the J gene TRBJ2-7; D not certain. The CDR3 loop spans 13 amino acids. V was trimmed by 6 bases and J by 6 bases, leaving 15 bases between them. The CDR3 spells CASRRVSPGEQYF. The DNA for the CDR3 is TGTGCCAGCAGGAGAGTGTCCCCTGGCGAGCAGTACTTC.

The chain links TRBV20-1 to TRBJ2-3, with TRBD1 matching over 11 bases. Looked up from germline, CDR1 is DFQATT and CDR2 is SNEGSKA (reference sequence). V lost 4 bases to trimming and J lost 5 bases; unmatched junction nucleotides: 2. The CDR3 totals 13 residues. In DNA form, the CDR3 reads TGCAGTGCTACGGACAGGGGGCAAGATACGCAGTATTTT. Translating it yields CSATDRGQDTQYF.

This clonotype was observed a few times. CDR3 nucleotide sequence: TGCAGTGCTATGGTAGGGGGAGTGTCCACTGAAGCTTTCTTT. It translates to CSAMVGGVSTEAFF. The chain couples TRBV20-1 to TRBJ1-1; perhaps TRBD1 as D (6 bases). CDR3 length: 14 residues. CDR1 is DFQATT and CDR2 is SNEGSKA in the germline V gene (reference sequence). Between the trimmed V and J ends, which lost 4 bases and 4 bases, there was a span of 16 bases.

This clonotype has a handful of counts. This chain connects TRBV10-2 to TRBJ2-1; 11 nucleotides align to TRBD2. The J segment lost 0 bases and the V segment lost 10 bases, leaving 5 bases of the junction unmatched. In germline, CDR1 is WSHSY, CDR2 SAAADI. This CDR3 contains 15 residues. CDR3 region: CATVAGGSSYNEQFF. CDR3 coding DNA: TGCGCCACGGTAGCGGGAGGGTCCTCCTACAATGAGCAGTTCTTC.